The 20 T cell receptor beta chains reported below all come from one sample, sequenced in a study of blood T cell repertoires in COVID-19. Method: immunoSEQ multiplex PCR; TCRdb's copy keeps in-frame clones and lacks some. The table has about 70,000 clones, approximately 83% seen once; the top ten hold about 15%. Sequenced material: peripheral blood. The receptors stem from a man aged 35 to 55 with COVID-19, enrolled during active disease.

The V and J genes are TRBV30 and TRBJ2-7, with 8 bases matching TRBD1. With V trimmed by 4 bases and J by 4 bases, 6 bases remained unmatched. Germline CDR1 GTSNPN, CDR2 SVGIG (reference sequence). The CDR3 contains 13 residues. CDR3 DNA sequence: TGTGCCTGGAATTTACAGGGGGTATACGAGCAGTACTTC. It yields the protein CAWNLQGVYEQYF.

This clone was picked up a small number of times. CDR3 DNA: TGTGCCAGCAGCAATCGGGGAAACACTGAAGCTTTCTTT. It is translated as CASSNRGNTEAFF. V is TRBV2 and J is TRBJ1-1; D gene ambiguous. V lost 6 bases to trimming and J lost 2 bases, with 10 bases between them. Germline CDR1 is SNHLY and CDR2 is FYNNEI. The CDR3 contains 13 residues.

CDR3 loop: CASSTDRYDGETQYF. CDR3 coding DNA: TGCGCCAGCAGTACAGACAGGTACGATGGTGAGACCCAGTACTTC. The gene calls are TRBV5-1 and TRBJ2-5; tentative D call: TRBD1 (6 bases). Trimming removed 5 bases from V and 5 bases from J, with 19 bases in between. The CDR3 extends over 15 amino acids. Per germline, CDR1 SGHRS and CDR2 YFSETQ.

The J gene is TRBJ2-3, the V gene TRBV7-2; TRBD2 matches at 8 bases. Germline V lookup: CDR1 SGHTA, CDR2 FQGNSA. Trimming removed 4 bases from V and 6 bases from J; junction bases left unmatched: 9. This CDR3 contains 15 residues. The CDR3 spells CASSYYGGGPDTQYF. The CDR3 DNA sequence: TGTGCCAGCAGCTACTACGGGGGGGGGCCGGATACGCAGTATTTT. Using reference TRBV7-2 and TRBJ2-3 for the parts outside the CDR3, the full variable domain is GAGVSQSPSNKVTEKGKDVELRCDPISGHTALYWYRQSLGQGLEFLIYFQGNSAPDKSGLPSDRFSAERTGGSVSTLTIQRTQQEDSAVYLCASSYYGGGPDTQYFGPGTRLTVL.

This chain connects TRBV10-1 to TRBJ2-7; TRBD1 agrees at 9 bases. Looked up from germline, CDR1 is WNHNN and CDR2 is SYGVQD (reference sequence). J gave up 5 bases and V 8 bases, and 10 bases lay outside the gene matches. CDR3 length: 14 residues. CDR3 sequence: CASGTGTGIDEQYF. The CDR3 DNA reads TGCGCCAGCGGGACCGGGACAGGGATTGACGAGCAGTACTTC.

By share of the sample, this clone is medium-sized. This chain's CDR3 is CASGLTGGRYGYTF. CDR3 bases: TGTGCTAGTGGCCTGACAGGGGGTCGATATGGCTACACCTTC. V gene TRBV12-5 combines with J gene TRBJ1-2, with TRBD1 identical over 9 bases. Per germline, CDR1 LGHNT and CDR2 FRNRAP. V shed 6 bases, J shed 5 bases, and the junction held 7 bases outside the gene matches. CDR3 size: 14 residues.

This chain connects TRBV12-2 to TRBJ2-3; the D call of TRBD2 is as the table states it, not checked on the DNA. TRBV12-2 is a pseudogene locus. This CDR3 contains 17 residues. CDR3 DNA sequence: TGTGCAAGTCGCTTGAGGCGGCTAGCGGGGGAGGTCGATACGCAGTATTTT. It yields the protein CASRLRRLAGEVDTQYF.

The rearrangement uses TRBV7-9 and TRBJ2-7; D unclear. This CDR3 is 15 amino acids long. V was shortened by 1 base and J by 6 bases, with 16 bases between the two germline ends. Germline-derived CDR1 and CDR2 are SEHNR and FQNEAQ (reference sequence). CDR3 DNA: TGTGCCAGCAGCTTAGAAGTGGTGGTTGGAGCCGAGCAGTACTTC. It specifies CASSLEVVVGAEQYF.

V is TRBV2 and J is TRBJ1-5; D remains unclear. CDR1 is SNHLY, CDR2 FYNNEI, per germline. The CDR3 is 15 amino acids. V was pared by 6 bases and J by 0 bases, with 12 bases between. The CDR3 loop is CASRTDSHSNQPQHF. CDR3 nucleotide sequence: TGTGCCAGCAGGACGGACTCCCATAGCAATCAGCCCCAGCATTTT.

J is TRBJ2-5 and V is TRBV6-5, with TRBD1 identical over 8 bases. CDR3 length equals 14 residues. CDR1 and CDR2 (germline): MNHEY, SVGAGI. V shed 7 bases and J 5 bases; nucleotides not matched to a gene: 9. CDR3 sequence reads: CASTDPTGEETQYF. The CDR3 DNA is TGTGCCAGCACCGACCCGACAGGGGAGGAGACCCAGTACTTC.

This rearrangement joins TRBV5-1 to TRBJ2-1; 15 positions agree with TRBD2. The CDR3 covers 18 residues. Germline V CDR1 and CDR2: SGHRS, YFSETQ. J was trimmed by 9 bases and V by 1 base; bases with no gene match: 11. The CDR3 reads CASSLNSGLAGGTGEQFF. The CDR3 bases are TGCGCCAGCAGCTTGAACTCGGGACTAGCGGGGGGAACCGGTGAGCAGTTCTTC.

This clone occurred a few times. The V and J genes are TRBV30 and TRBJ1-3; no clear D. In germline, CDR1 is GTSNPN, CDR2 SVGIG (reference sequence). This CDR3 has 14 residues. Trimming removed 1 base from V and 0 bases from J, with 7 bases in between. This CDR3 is CAWSGHRSGNTIYF. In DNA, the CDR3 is TGTGCCTGGAGTGGACACCGCTCTGGAAACACCATATATTTT.

The CDR3 reads CASSLPGGNSPLHF. In DNA form, the CDR3 reads TGCGCCAGCAGCTTGCCAGGGGGAAATTCACCCCTCCACTTT. The chain joins TRBV5-1 to TRBJ1-6; TRBD1 aligns across 7 bases. The V and J ends lost 1 base and 7 bases, in that order; junction bases with no gene match: 2. The CDR3 runs to 14 residues. Germline assignment: CDR1 SGHRS and CDR2 YFSETQ. Full variable domain (rest looked up from reference TRBV5-1 and TRBJ1-6): KAGVTQTPRYLIKTRGQQVTLSCSPISGHRSVSWYQQTPGQGLQFLFEYFSETQRNKGNFPGRFSGRQFSNSRSEMNVSTLELGDSALYLCASSLPGGNSPLHFGNGTRLTVT.

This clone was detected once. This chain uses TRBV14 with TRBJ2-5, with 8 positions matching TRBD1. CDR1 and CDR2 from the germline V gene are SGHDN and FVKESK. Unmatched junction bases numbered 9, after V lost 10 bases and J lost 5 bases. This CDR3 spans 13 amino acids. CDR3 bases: TGTGCCACCAGGGGGCCCGCGTTTGAGACCCAGTACTTC. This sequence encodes CATRGPAFETQYF.

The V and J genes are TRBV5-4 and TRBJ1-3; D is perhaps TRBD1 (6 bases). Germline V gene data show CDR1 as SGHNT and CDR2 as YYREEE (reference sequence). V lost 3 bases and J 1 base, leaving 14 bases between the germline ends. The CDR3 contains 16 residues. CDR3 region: CASSYTGLVSGNTIYF. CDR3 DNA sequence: TGTGCCAGCAGCTACACAGGGTTGGTATCTGGAAACACCATATATTTT.

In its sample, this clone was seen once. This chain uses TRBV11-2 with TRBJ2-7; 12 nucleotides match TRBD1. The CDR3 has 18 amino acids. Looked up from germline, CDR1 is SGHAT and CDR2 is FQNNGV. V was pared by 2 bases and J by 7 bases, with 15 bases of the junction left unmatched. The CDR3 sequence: CASSLRGPGTGGSGEQYF. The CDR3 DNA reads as TGTGCCAGCAGCTTAAGGGGGCCGGGGACAGGGGGCTCAGGGGAGCAGTACTTC.

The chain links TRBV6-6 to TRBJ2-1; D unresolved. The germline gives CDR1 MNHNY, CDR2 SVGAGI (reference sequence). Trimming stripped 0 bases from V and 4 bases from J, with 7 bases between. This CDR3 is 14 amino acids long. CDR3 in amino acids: CASSYSSVYNEQFF. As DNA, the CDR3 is TGTGCCAGCAGTTACTCGTCAGTATACAATGAGCAGTTCTTC.

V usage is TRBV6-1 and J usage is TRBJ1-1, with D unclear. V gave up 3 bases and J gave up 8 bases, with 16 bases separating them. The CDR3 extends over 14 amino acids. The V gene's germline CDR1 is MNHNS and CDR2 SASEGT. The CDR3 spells CASSEGQPRREAFF. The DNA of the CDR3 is TGTGCCAGCAGTGAGGGTCAGCCCCGGAGGGAAGCTTTCTTT.

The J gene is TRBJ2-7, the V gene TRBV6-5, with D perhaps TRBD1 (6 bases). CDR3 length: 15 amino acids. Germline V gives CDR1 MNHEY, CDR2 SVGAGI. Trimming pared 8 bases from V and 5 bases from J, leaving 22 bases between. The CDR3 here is CASVLVWGQLDEQYF. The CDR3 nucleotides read TGTGCCAGCGTTTTGGTTTGGGGACAATTGGACGAGCAGTACTTC.

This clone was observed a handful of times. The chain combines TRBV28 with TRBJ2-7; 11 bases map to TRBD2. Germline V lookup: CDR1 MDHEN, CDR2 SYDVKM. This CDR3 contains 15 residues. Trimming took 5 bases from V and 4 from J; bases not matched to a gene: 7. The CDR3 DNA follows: TGTGCCAGCAGTCCGCCCGGGACTAGCGGTTACGAGCAGTACTTC. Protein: CASSPPGTSGYEQYF.